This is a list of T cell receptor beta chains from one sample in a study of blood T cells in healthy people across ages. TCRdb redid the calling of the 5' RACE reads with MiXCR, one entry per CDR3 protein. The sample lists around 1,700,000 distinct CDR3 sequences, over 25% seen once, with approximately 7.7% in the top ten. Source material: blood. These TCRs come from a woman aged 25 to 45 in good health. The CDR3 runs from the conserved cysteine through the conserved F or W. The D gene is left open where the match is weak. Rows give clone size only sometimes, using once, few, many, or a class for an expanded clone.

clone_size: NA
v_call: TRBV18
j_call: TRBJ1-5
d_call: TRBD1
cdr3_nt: TGTGCCAGCTCACCGGAGACAGGGAGGTATCAGCCCCAGCATTTT
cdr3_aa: CASSPETGRYQPQHF

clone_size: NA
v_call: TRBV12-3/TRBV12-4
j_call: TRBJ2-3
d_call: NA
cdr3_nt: TGTGCCAGCAGTTCAGAGGGGTTGAGGACAGATACGCAGTATTTT
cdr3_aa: CASSSEGLRTDTQYF

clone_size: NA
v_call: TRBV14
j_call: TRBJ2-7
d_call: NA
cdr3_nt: TGTGCCAGCAGCCAAAGCATAACCTACGAGCAGTACTTC
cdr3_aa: CASSQSITYEQYF

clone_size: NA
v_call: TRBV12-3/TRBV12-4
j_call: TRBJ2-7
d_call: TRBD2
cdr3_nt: TGTGCCAGCAGTTTATTAGGACTAGCCGAACCCTACGAGCAGTACTTC
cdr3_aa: CASSLLGLAEPYEQYF

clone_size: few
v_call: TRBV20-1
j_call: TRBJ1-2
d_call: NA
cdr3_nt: TGCAGTGCTACAGGGGTCCTGGACTATGGCTACACCTTC
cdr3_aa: CSATGVLDYGYTF

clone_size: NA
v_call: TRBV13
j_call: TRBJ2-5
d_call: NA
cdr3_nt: TGTGCCAGCAGCTTCGGGACATTGGGTGAGCAGTACTTC
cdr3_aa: CASSFGTLGEQYF

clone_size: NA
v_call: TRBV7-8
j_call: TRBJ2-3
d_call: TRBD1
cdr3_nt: TGTGCCAGCAGCCCGGTTCGGACAGGGCTTCATACGCAGTATTTT
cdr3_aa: CASSPVRTGLHTQYF

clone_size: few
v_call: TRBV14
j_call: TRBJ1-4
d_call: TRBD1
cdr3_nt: TGTGCCAGCAGCCAAACTTGGACAGGGCCTAATGAAAAACTGTTTTTT
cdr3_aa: CASSQTWTGPNEKLFF

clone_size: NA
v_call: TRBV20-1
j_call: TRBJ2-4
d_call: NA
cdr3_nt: TGCAGTGCCGAAGGGTCTCTAGCCAAAAACATTCAGTACTTC
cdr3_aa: CSAEGSLAKNIQYF

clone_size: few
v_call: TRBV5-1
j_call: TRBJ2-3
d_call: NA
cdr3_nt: TGCGCCAGCAGCTTGGGGTCACACGATACGCAGTATTTT
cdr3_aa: CASSLGSHDTQYF

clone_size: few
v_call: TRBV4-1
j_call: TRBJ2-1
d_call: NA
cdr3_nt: TGCGCCAGCAGCCAGGGACCGGAGCTGGACAATGAGCAGTTCTTC
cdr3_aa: CASSQGPELDNEQFF

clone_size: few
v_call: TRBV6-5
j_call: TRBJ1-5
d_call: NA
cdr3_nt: TGTGCCAGCAGTTCCCGCGGTGGGCCCCAGCATTTT
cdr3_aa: CASSSRGGPQHF

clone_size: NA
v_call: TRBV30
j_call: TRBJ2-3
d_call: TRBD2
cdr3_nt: TGTGCCTGGAGTGTACAAGCGGGAATAAAACCAGATACGCAGTATTTT
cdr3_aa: CAWSVQAGIKPDTQYF

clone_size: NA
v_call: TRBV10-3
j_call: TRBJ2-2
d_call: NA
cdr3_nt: TGTGCCATTTCCGCCTCCCAGCCCGGGGAGCTGTTTTTT
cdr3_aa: CAISASQPGELFF

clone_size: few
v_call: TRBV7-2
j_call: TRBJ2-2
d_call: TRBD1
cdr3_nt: TGTGCCAGCAGCTCTCGGACAGGGGGCACCGGGGAGCTGTTTTTT
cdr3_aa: CASSSRTGGTGELFF

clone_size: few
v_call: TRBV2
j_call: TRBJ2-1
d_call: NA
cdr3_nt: TGTGCCAGCAGTGCCTCCGCCTTCAATGAGCAGTTCTTC
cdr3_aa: CASSASAFNEQFF

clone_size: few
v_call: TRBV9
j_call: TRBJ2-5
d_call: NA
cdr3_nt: TGTGCCAGCAGCGACGGGCCCCGATCTCAAGAGACCCAGTACTTC
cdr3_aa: CASSDGPRSQETQYF

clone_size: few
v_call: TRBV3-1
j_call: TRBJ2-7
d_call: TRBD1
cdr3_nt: TGTGCCAGCAGCCAAGAGTGGACAGGGGGTTCCTACGAGCAGTACTTC
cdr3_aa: CASSQEWTGGSYEQYF

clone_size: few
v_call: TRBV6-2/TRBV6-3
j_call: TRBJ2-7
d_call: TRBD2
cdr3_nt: TGTGCCAGCCAAAGCGGGAACGAGCAGTACTTC
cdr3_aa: CASQSGNEQYF

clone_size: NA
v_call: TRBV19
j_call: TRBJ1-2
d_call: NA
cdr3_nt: TGTGCCAGTAGGCCTTCCGGGACAACTAACTATGGCTACACCTTC
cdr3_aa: CASRPSGTTNYGYTF

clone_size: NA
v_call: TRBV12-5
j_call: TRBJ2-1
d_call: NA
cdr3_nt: TGTGCTAGTGGTTTGAGACAGTCCGATGAGCAGTTCTTC
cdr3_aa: CASGLRQSDEQFF

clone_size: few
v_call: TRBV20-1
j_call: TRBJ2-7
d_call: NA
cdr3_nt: TGCAGTGCCCCAGATCCCAGGAGGGCCGAGCAGTACTTC
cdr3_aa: CSAPDPRRAEQYF

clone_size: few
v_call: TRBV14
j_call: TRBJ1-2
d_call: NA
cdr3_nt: TGTGCCAGCAGCCATCTATGGGGATATGGCTACACCTTC
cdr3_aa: CASSHLWGYGYTF

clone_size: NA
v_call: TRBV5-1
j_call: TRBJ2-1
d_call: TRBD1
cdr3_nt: TGCGCCAGCAGCAGGACGTCCGGGACAGCATACAATGAGCAGTTCTTC
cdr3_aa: CASSRTSGTAYNEQFF

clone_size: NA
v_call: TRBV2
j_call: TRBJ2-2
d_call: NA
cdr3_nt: TGTGCCAGCAGAAGTGAGGACGGGGAGCTGTTTTTT
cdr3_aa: CASRSEDGELFF

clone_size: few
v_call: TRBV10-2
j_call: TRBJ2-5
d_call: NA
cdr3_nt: TGCGCCAGCAGTGAGTCAGTAGCGAGCGTTGAGCAGTACTTC
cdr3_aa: CASSESVASVEQYF

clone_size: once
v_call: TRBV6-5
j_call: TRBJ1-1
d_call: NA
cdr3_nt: TGTGCCACCGTGGGACGGTTTTCGAACACTGAAGCTTTCTTT
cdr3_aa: CATVGRFSNTEAFF

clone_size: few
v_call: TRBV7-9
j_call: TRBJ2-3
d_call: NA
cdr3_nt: TGTGCCAGCAGCATTCAAATACGGACGGAGAGCACAGATACGCAGTATTTT
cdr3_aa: CASSIQIRTESTDTQYF

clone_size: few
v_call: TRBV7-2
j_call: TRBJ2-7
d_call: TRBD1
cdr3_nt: TGTGCCAGCAGCTTCTGGCAGGGGGCCGAGCAGTACTTC
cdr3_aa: CASSFWQGAEQYF

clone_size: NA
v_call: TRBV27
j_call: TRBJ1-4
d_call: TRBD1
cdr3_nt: TGTGCCAGCAGTTTCACAGGGGGCCCCGGGGTTAATGAAAAACTGTTTTTT
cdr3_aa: CASSFTGGPGVNEKLFF

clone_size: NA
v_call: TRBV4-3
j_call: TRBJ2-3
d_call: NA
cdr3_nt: TGCGCCAGCAGCCCATCTTATCTGGAGACGCAGTATTTT
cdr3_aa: CASSPSYLETQYF

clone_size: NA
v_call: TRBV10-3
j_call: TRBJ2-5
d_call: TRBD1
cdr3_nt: TGTGCCACCTCCTTCTCCGAGGGGGCCTGGGAGACCCAGTACTTC
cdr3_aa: CATSFSEGAWETQYF

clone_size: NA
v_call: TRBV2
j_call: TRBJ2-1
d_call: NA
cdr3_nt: TGTACCAGCAGTTCCGGGACACTTAATGAGCAGTTCTTC
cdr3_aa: CTSSSGTLNEQFF

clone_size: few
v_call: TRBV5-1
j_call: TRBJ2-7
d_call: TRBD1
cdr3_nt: TGCGCCAGCAGCTGGCCCCGGACAGGGTTTGACGAGCAGTACTTC
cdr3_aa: CASSWPRTGFDEQYF

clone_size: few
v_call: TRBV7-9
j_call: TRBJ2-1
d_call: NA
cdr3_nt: TGTGCCAGCAGCTTAGGTTCGAATAGCCACAATGAGCAGTTCTTC
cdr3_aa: CASSLGSNSHNEQFF